These T cell receptor beta chains were read from a single sample in a study of cytomegalovirus exposure and HLA in healthy donors. Method: immunoSEQ multiplex PCR; TCRdb's copy keeps in-frame clones and lacks some. The sample totals around 27,000 clones. The sequenced sample consisted of PBMCs. These receptors all stem from a man aged 30 to 45 in good health and CMV-seronegative. Both conserved end residues are part of each CDR3.

V gene	J gene	CDR3 protein
TRBV2	TRBJ1-6	CASSVRQGTNSPLHF
TRBV13	TRBJ1-3	CASSRTGPGNTIYF
TRBV25-1	TRBJ2-5	CASRPWDRDLGETQYF
TRBV19	TRBJ2-1	CASSLNRGHSDNEQFF
TRBV6-4	TRBJ2-3	CATRLAGGHTDTQYF
TRBV9	TRBJ2-1	CASSVVGTRVNEQFF
TRBV28	TRBJ2-7	CASSNGGQASYEQYF
TRBV18	TRBJ2-7	CASSVTSSYEQYF
TRBV19	TRBJ2-2	CASTDRAPGELFF
TRBV10-3	TRBJ2-7	CAISDQGYEQYF
TRBV7-6	TRBJ2-7	CASSLDPQGTYEQYF
TRBV11-2	TRBJ2-2	CASSPGLAGPTGELFF
TRBV19	TRBJ2-1	CASKPAGLGWNEQFF
TRBV19	TRBJ2-3	CASSRTGITDTQYF
TRBV5-4	TRBJ1-1	CASTTIDRETEAFF
TRBV20-1	TRBJ2-1	CSARDQYEQFF
TRBV5-6	TRBJ2-7	CASSHLGQNQYF
TRBV7-9	TRBJ2-7	CASSAALPTLRGEQYF
TRBV19	TRBJ2-7	CASSISYEVTYEQYF
TRBV25-1	TRBJ2-7	CASSESGFTEQYF
TRBV7-8	TRBJ2-7	CASSPSSGVAYEQYF
TRBV19	TRBJ2-1	CATTSGLGRNEQFF
TRBV18	TRBJ2-7	CASSEDRGTYEQYF
TRBV11-2	TRBJ1-4	CASSLSRREKLFF
TRBV6-1	TRBJ2-7	CASSAYGTGVYEQYF
TRBV7-9	TRBJ2-7	CASSLRGLGQGSTYEQYF
TRBV7-2	TRBJ2-5	CASSLGRRVGETQYF
TRBV28	TRBJ1-4	CASSSGFREKLFF
TRBV7-8	TRBJ2-7	CASSLAGGTTGSYEQYF
TRBV28	TRBJ2-1	CASSLWLEPWGDEQFF
TRBV14	TRBJ2-7	CASSQGTGRTYEQYF
TRBV28	TRBJ1-2	CASSLSDYGYTF
TRBV9	TRBJ1-3	CASSLDRGAGNTIYF
TRBV29-1	TRBJ2-1	CSVEDLTNRVQVYNEQFF
TRBV2	TRBJ1-3	CASSPGGAGGNTIYF
TRBV7-8	TRBJ2-1	CASTLDSYNEQFF
TRBV30	TRBJ1-6	CAWKRTPGQQNSPLHF
TRBV30	TRBJ2-3	CAWSVGGVADTQYF
TRBV7-2	TRBJ2-5	CASSLGGLAGVGTQYF